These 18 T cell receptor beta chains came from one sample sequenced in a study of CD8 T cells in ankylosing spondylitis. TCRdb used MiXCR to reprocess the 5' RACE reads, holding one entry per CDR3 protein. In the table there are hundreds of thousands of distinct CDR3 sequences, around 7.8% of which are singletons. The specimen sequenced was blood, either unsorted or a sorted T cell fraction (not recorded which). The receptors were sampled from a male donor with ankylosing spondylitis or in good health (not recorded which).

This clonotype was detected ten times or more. The CDR3 coding sequence is TGTGCCAGCAGTGACCTGCGCGGGGCCAAGCAGTTCTTC. Its translation is CASSDLRGAKQFF. V and J are TRBV6-4 and TRBJ2-1; the D gene is possibly TRBD2 (6 bases). The CDR3 length is 13 residues. Trimming removed 2 bases at V and 11 bases at J, with 13 bases between. From germline, CDR1 is MRHNA and CDR2 SNTAGT.

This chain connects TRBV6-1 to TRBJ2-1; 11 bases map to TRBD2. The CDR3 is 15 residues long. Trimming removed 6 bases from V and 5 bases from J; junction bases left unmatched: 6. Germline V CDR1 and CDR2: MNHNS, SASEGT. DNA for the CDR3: TGTGCCAGCAGGCCCACTAGCGGGGGAAACAATGAGCAGTTCTTC. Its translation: CASRPTSGGNNEQFF.

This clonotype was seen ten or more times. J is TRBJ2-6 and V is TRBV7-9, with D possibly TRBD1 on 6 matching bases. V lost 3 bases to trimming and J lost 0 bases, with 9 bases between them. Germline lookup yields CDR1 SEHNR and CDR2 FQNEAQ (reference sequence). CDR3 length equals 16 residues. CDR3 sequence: CASSLTGFSGANVLTF. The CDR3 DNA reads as TGTGCCAGCAGCTTGACAGGATTCTCTGGGGCCAACGTCCTGACTTTC.

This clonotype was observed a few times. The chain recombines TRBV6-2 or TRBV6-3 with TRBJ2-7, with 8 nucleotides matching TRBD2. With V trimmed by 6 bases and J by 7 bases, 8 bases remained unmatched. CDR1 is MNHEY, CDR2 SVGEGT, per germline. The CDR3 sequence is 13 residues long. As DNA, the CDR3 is TGTGCCAGCAGGAGAGCGGGAGCGGGTGAGCAGTACTTC. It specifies CASRRAGAGEQYF.

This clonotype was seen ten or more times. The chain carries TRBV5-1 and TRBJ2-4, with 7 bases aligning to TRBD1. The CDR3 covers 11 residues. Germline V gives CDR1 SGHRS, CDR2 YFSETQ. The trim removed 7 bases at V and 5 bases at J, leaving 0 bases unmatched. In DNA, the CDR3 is TGCGCCAGCGGGACAGAAAACATTCAGTACTTC. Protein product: CASGTENIQYF.

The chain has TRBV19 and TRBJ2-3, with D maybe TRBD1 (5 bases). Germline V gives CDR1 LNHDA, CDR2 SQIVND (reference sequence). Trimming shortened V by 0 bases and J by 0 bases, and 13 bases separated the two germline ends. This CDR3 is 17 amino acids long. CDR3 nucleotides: TGTGCCAGTAGTATAGAAGGGGCCAGAGTTAGCACAGATACGCAGTATTTT. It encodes CASSIEGARVSTDTQYF. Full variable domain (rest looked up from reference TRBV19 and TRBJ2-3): DGGITQSPKYLFRKEGQNVTLSCEQNLNHDAMYWYRQDPGQGLRLIYYSQIVNDFQKGDIAEGYSVSREKKESFPLTVTSAQKNPTAFYLCASSIEGARVSTDTQYFGPGTRLTVL.

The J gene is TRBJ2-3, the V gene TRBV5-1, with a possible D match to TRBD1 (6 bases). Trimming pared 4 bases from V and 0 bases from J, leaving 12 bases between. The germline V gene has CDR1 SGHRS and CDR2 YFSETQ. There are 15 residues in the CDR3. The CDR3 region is CASSSWTESTDTQYF. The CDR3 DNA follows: TGCGCCAGCAGCAGCTGGACAGAAAGCACAGATACGCAGTATTTT.

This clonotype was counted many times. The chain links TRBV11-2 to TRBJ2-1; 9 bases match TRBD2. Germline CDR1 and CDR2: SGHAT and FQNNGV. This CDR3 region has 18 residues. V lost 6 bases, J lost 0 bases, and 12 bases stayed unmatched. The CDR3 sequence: CASRERTSESISYNEQFF. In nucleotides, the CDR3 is TGTGCCAGCAGAGAGAGGACTAGCGAGTCTATCTCCTACAATGAGCAGTTCTTC.

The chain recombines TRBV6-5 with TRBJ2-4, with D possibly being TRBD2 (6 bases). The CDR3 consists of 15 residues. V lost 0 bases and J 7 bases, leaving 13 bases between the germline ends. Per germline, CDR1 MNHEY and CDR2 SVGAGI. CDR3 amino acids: CASSYSRLVSNIQYF. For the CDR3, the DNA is TGTGCCAGCAGTTACTCTCGACTAGTATCGAACATTCAGTACTTC.

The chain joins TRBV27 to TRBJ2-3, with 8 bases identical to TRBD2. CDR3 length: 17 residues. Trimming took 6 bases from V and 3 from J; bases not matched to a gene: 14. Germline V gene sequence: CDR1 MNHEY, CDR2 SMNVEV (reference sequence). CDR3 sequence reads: CASSLITPGLGTDTQYF. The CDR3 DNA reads TGTGCCAGCAGCCTAATAACTCCGGGACTAGGGACAGATACGCAGTATTTT.

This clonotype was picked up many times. CDR3 amino acids: CASSQYRGGYTF. CDR3 in DNA: TGTGCCAGCAGCCAATACAGGGGAGGCTACACCTTC. The V call is TRBV5-6, the J call TRBJ1-2, with TRBD1 matching over 7 bases. Trimming took 4 bases from V and 8 from J; bases not matched to a gene: 5. The CDR3 contains 12 residues. In germline, CDR1 is SGHDT, CDR2 YYEEEE.

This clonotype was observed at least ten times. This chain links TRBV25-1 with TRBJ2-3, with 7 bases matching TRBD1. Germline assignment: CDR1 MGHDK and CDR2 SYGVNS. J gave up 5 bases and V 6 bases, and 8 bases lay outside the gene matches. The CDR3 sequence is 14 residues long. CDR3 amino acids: CASSEGGAGDTQYF. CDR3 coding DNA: TGTGCCAGCAGCGAAGGGGGCGCGGGAGATACGCAGTATTTT.

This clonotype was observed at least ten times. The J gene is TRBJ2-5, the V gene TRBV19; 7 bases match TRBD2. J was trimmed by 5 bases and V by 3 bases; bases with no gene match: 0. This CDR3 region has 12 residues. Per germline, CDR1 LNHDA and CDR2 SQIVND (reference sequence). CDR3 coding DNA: TGTGCCAGTAGTATCGGGGGGGAGACCCAGTACTTC. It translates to CASSIGGETQYF.

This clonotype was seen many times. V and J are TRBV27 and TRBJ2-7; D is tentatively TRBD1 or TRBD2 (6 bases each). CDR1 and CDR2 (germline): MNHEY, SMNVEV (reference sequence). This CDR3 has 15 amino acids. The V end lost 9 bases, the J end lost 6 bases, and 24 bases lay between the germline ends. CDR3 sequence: CASSPAGGKDSEQYF. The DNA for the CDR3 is TGTGCCAGTTCTCCGGCCGGGGGCAAAGATAGCGAGCAGTACTTC.

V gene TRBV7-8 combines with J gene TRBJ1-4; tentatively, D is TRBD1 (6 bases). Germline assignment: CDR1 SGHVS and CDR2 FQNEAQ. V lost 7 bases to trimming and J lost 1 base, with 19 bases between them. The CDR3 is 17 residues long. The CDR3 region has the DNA TGTGCCAGCACCTCCCGGGGGGGGCTGATAACTAATGAAAAACTGTTTTTT. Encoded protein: CASTSRGGLITNEKLFF.

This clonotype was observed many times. Here the CDR3 DNA reads TGTGCCAGCAGGCCCCGACTCCAAGAGACCCAGTACTTC. Translating it yields CASRPRLQETQYF. The genes are TRBV27 and TRBJ2-5, with D unresolved. The CDR3 has 13 amino acids. V was pared by 6 bases and J by 1 base, with 9 bases between. The germline V gene encodes CDR1 MNHEY and CDR2 SMNVEV (reference sequence).

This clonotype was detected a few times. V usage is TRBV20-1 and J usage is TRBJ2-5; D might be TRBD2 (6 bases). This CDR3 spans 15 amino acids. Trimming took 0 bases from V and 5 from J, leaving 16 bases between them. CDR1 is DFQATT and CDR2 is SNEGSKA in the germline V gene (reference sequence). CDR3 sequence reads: CSARDWTEGGETQYF. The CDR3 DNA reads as TGCAGTGCTAGAGATTGGACTGAAGGAGGGGAGACCCAGTACTTC.

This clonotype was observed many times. The CDR3 region is CASSFPKTPKTYEQYF. Written as DNA, the CDR3 is TGTGCCAGCAGCTTTCCCAAAACACCGAAAACCTACGAGCAGTACTTC. The rearrangement joins TRBV5-6 to TRBJ2-7; D unresolved. Germline CDR1 SGHDT, CDR2 YYEEEE. The V and J ends lost 2 bases and 2 bases respectively, with 17 bases between them. This CDR3 contains 16 residues.